This T cell receptor (beta chain) was recovered during a study of CD8 T cells in Susac syndrome. Study-wide points: As the study acknowledged, the number of individuals who were part of its TCR sequencing and HLA analysis was relatively small.

The CDR3 runs 16 residues. The V and J ends lost 4 bases and 4 bases, in that order; junction bases with no gene match: 3. In the case of this clonotype: Its antigen is not known.

It was with random hexamers that roughly 0.5 to 1 ug RNA was reverse transcribed. TCR beta CDR3 was amplified by immunoSEQ multiplex PCR. This amplification extended across 54 Vbeta and 13 Jbeta segments. TCRdb re-analysed the immunoSEQ multiplex PCR reads in MiXCR, keeping a single row per CDR3 protein. This table has some 200,000 distinct CDR3 sequences, approximately 94% appearing once. The authors sequenced TCR beta from blood CD8+ and CD4+ T cells. The CD8+ and CD4+ T cells were isolated magnetically using a negative isolation approach, whereas the TEMRA cells were enriched by FACS. The receptor was derived from a human donor in good health. Sequenced sample: CD4+ T cells from PBMCs. The genes are TRBV12-3 or TRBV12-4 and TRBJ2-3, with 15 bases aligning to TRBD2. CDR3 nucleotide sequence: TGTGCCAGCAGTTCTGGACTAGCGGGAGGGTCAGATACGCAGTATTTT. This sequence encodes CASSSGLAGGSDTQYF.